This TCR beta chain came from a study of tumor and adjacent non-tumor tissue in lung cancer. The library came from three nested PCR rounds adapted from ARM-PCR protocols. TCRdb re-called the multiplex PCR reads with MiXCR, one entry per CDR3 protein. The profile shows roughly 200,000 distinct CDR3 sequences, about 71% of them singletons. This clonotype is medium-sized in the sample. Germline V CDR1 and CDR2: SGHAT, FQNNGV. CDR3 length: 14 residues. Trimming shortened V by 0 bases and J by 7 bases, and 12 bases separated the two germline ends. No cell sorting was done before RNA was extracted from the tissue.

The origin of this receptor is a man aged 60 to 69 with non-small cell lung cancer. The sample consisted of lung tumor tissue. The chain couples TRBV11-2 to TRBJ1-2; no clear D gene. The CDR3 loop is CASSLDAGTSGYTF. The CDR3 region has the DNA TGTGCCAGCAGCTTAGATGCAGGTACATCTGGCTACACCTTC.